The 19 T cell receptor beta chains reported below all come from one sample, sequenced in a study of cytomegalovirus exposure and HLA in healthy donors. Generated by immunoSEQ multiplex PCR, the TCRdb table keeps only in-frame clones and is missing some. This table holds 150,000 to 250,000 clones, about three quarters found once. The specimen was PBMCs. The source of these receptors is a woman aged 25 to 45 in good health and CMV-seronegative.

J is TRBJ2-7 and V is TRBV28; no clear D. V gave up 3 bases and J gave up 7 bases, with 10 bases separating them. The germline V gene has CDR1 MDHEN and CDR2 SYDVKM. The CDR3 is made up of 12 amino acids. CDR3 protein: CASSFGLREQYF. CDR3 bases: TGTGCCAGCAGTTTCGGTCTGAGGGAGCAGTACTTC.

The genes are TRBV27 and TRBJ2-3; D not resolved. The CDR3 runs to 14 residues. Trimming removed 8 bases from V and 2 bases from J, with 14 bases in between. Germline V gene sequence: CDR1 MNHEY, CDR2 SMNVEV (reference sequence). The CDR3, as DNA: TGTGCCAGCGTGGGCAGGCCCTACACAGATACGCAGTATTTT. Protein product: CASVGRPYTDTQYF.

The chain couples TRBV6-1 to TRBJ2-7, with 9 bases matching TRBD1. Per the germline V gene, CDR1 is MNHNS and CDR2 is SASEGT. Losses at the gene ends were 4 bases for V and 2 bases for J; bases not matched to a gene: 6. The CDR3 extends over 15 amino acids. CDR3 amino acids: CASSVGDRVTYEQYF. CDR3 coding DNA: TGTGCCAGCAGTGTTGGGGACAGGGTAACCTACGAGCAGTACTTC.

DNA of the CDR3: TGTGCCAGCAGCCCCCGACAGGGTACAAGCACAGATACGCAGTATTTT. Its protein is CASSPRQGTSTDTQYF. The chain has TRBV7-2 and TRBJ2-3, with 7 bases aligning to TRBD1. Per the germline V gene, CDR1 is SGHTA and CDR2 is FQGNSA. V trimming: 5 bases; J trimming: 0 bases; junction bases outside the gene matches: 8. The CDR3 covers 16 residues.

A note on this clone: The same CDR3 can be traced to other DNA sequences in this sample. The rearrangement uses TRBV14 and TRBJ1-1; D is unresolved. Trimming shortened V by 1 base and J by 0 bases, and 6 bases separated the two germline ends. This CDR3 contains 14 residues. The germline gives CDR1 SGHDN, CDR2 FVKESK. CDR3 sequence: CASSQAGMNTEAFF. The DNA for the CDR3 is TGTGCCAGCAGCCAAGCGGGAATGAACACTGAAGCTTTCTTT.

CDR3 protein: CASSLEGASSYNEQFF. CDR3 in DNA: TGTGCCAGCAGCCTGGAAGGGGCGAGCTCCTACAATGAGCAGTTCTTC. J is TRBJ2-1 and V is TRBV5-8, with D perhaps TRBD1 (5 bases). The CDR3 has 16 amino acids. With 4 bases removed from V and 0 bases from J, the gap between germline ends came to 14 bases. Germline V CDR1 and CDR2: SGHTS, YDEGEE.

The chain carries TRBV4-1 and TRBJ1-2; D perhaps matches TRBD1 (6 bases). The CDR3 length is 14 residues. CDR1 is MGHRA, CDR2 YSYEKL, per germline. With 1 base removed from V and 2 bases from J, the gap between germline ends came to 8 bases. CDR3 loop: CASSQVQGNYGYTF. CDR3 nucleotide sequence: TGCGCCAGCAGCCAAGTTCAGGGGAACTATGGCTACACCTTC.

This clone was seen a few times. This sequence joins TRBV6-6 and TRBJ1-5; 7 bases line up with TRBD1. Per germline, CDR1 MNHNY and CDR2 SVGAGI (reference sequence). Unmatched junction bases numbered 8, after V lost 6 bases and J lost 6 bases. The CDR3 spans 14 residues. The CDR3 sequence: CASSDAGGTQPQHF. The CDR3 DNA follows: TGTGCCAGCAGCGACGCAGGGGGGACTCAGCCCCAGCATTTT.

This clone was counted many times. The V gene is TRBV30, the J gene TRBJ2-7, with a possible D match to TRBD2 (5 bases). Trimming stripped 4 bases from V and 6 bases from J, with 16 bases between. CDR3 size: 13 residues. Germline V gene lookup returns CDR1 GTSNPN and CDR2 SVGIG (reference sequence). CDR3 protein: CAWKLDSVGEQYF. The CDR3 bases are TGTGCCTGGAAATTAGATAGCGTGGGCGAGCAGTACTTC.

CDR3 sequence: CASSLTPRTGGPLIAKNIQYF. The CDR3 bases are TGCGCCAGCAGCTTGACCCCTCGGACAGGGGGACCCCTGATAGCCAAAAACATTCAGTACTTC. The chain uses TRBV5-1 and TRBJ2-4, with TRBD1 matching over 10 bases. The CDR3 has 21 residues. Germline-derived CDR1 and CDR2 are SGHRS and YFSETQ. The junction had 16 bases not matched to a gene; V was cut back by 1 base and J by 0 bases.

The genes are TRBV6-5 and TRBJ1-2, with D maybe TRBD1 (6 bases). Deletions cut 6 bases from V and 7 bases from J, with 15 bases between. CDR3 size: 13 residues. Per germline, CDR1 MNHEY and CDR2 SVGAGI. Written as DNA, the CDR3 is TGTGCCAGCAGCTCCACAGGGAGGGGTGGCTACACCTTC. As protein: CASSSTGRGGYTF.

This rearrangement joins TRBV18 to TRBJ2-7, with 9 bases identical to TRBD1. The CDR3 covers 14 residues. Looked up from germline, CDR1 is KGHSH and CDR2 is LQKENI. Losses at the gene ends were 4 bases for V and 4 bases for J; bases not matched to a gene: 5. The CDR3 DNA follows: TGTGCCAGCTCACGGGGACAGGGTGAATACGAGCAGTACTTC. Its translation is CASSRGQGEYEQYF.

The chain combines TRBV30 with TRBJ1-4; 9 nucleotides align to TRBD1. The CDR3 extends over 14 amino acids. Trimming cost V 3 bases and J 3 bases; bases outside gene matches: 2. CDR1 and CDR2 from the germline V gene are GTSNPN and SVGIG (reference sequence). CDR3 DNA: TGTGCCTGGAGGACAGGGGGATCTAATGAAAAACTGTTTTTT. Encoded protein: CAWRTGGSNEKLFF.

CDR3 nucleotides: TGTGCCAGCAGGGATAGCTATGAGGATGAGCAGTTCTTC. Protein: CASRDSYEDEQFF. The rearrangement joins TRBV2 to TRBJ2-1, with D hard to call. Trimming removed 6 bases from V and 8 bases from J, with 14 bases in between. Germline CDR1 reads SNHLY; CDR2 reads FYNNEI. CDR3 length: 13 amino acids.

This clone was counted a single time. This chain connects TRBV15 to TRBJ1-1; TRBD1 matches at 7 bases. Trimming cost V 0 bases and J 9 bases; bases outside gene matches: 7. The length of the CDR3 is 14 residues. CDR1 and CDR2 from the germline V gene are LNHNV and YYDKDF (reference sequence). The DNA of the CDR3 is TGTGCCACCAGCAGAGATCTCCAGGGGGGTAAAGCTTTCTTT. It codes for CATSRDLQGGKAFF.

This clone was recorded at least ten times. V usage is TRBV15 and J usage is TRBJ2-2; 8 bases line up with TRBD1. CDR1 is LNHNV, CDR2 YYDKDF, per germline (reference sequence). This CDR3 contains 15 residues. The junction had 6 bases not matched to a gene; V was cut back by 6 bases and J by 3 bases. The DNA for the CDR3 is TGTGCCACCAGATGGACAGGGACGGACACCGGGGAGCTGTTTTTT. Protein product: CATRWTGTDTGELFF.

V and J are TRBV5-1 and TRBJ2-5; 11 positions match TRBD2. The V and J ends lost 4 bases and 5 bases, in that order; junction bases with no gene match: 10. The CDR3 contains 16 residues. CDR1 is SGHRS and CDR2 is YFSETQ in the germline V gene. CDR3 bases: TGCGCCAGCAGCACCACTAGCGGGAGTGGGGGGGAGACCCAGTACTTC. It is translated as CASSTTSGSGGETQYF.

V is TRBV5-4 and J is TRBJ2-4, with D possibly matching TRBD1 (5 bases). The CDR3 sequence is 16 residues long. Per germline, CDR1 SGHNT and CDR2 YYREEE (reference sequence). The germline V and J ends were trimmed by 2 bases and 3 bases, with 15 bases remaining between them. The CDR3 DNA reads as TGTGCCAGCAGCTTTTTTCAGGGATTAGTCAAAAACATTCAGTACTTC. It is translated as CASSFFQGLVKNIQYF.

A remark on this clone: Other nucleotide sequences in the sample specify the same CDR3. The CDR3 spells CASSRTGKETQYF. The DNA of the CDR3 is TGTGCCAGCAGTAGGACAGGGAAAGAGACCCAGTACTTC. The chain has TRBV6-5 and TRBJ2-5; TRBD1 matches 8 bases. The V segment lost 5 bases and the J segment 3 bases; nucleotides outside the gene matches: 2. This CDR3 is 13 amino acids long. Germline V gene sequence: CDR1 MNHEY, CDR2 SVGAGI.